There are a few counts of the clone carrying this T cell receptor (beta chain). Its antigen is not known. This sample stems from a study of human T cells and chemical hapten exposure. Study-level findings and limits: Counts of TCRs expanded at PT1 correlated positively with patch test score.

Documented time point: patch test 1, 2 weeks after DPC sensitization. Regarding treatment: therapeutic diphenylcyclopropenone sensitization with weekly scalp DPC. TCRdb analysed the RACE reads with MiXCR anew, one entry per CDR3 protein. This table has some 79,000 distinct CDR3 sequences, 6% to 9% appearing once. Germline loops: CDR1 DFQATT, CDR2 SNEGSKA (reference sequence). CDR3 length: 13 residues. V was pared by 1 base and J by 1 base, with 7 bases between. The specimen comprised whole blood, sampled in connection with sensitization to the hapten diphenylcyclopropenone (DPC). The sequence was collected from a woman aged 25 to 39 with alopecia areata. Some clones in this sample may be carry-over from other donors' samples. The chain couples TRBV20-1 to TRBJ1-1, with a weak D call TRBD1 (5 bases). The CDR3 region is CSARATGNTEAFF. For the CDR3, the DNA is TGCAGTGCTAGAGCAACAGGGAACACTGAAGCTTTCTTT.